Here is one TCR beta chain with its context. TCRdb reprocessed the PCR reads with MiXCR, giving one entry per CDR3 protein. Of 6,600 or so distinct CDR3 sequences in the sample, about 31% were seen once. Germline V CDR1 and CDR2: MNHNS, SASEGT. This CDR3 is built from 13 residues. With 6 bases removed from V and 8 bases from J, the gap between germline ends came to 16 bases. The data were obtained in a study of immune characterization of retroperitoneal liposarcoma. The rearrangement joins TRBV6-1 to TRBJ1-2; the D gene is possibly TRBD1 (6 bases). The sequence derives from a female donor with retroperitoneal liposarcoma. Sequencing was performed on tumor tissue. The CDR3 DNA sequence: TGTGCCAGCAGGTTACAGGGAGGCGGGGGCTACACCTTC. This sequence encodes CASRLQGGGGYTF.